This TCR beta chain comes out of a study of blood T cell repertoires in COVID-19. Trimming cost V 2 bases and J 4 bases, with 10 bases left between them. The CDR3 extends over 14 amino acids. Germline V gives CDR1 MNHNS, CDR2 SASEGT. Clones were sequenced by immunoSEQ multiplex PCR, and TCRdb holds only the in-frame ones, with some missing. In the table there are about 130,000 clones, around 79% of which are singletons. The chain employs TRBV6-1 and TRBJ2-3; D is uncertain. The sample taken for sequencing was peripheral blood. This clonotype was sampled from a woman in her seventies with COVID-19, enrolled during active disease. The CDR3 sequence is CASSEWAVSDTQYF. CDR3 in DNA: TGTGCCAGCAGTGAATGGGCAGTTTCAGATACGCAGTATTTT.